These 2 T cell receptor beta chains were all obtained from the same sample, sequenced in a study of sequential checkpoint blockade in melanoma. Treatment here: randomized to nivolumab then ipilimumab (arm A) or the reverse (arm B). The protocol was immunoSEQ multiplex PCR, while the TCRdb copy is restricted to in-frame clones and leaves out a portion. The sample has about 13,000 clones; roughly four fifths are singletons. Sample: CD8+ T cells sorted from blood (inferred from file names), taken from a patient given nivolumab and ipilimumab in sequence. These TCRs come from a human donor with melanoma.

The CDR3 here is CASRTTSAAWYEQYF. The CDR3, as DNA: TGTGCCAGTAGGACTACTAGCGCCGCCTGGTACGAGCAGTACTTC. The chain is built from TRBV19 and TRBJ2-7, with TRBD2 matching over 7 bases. Trimming removed 6 bases from V and 4 bases from J; junction bases left unmatched: 12. Germline V CDR1 and CDR2: LNHDA, SQIVND (reference sequence). This CDR3 has 15 residues.

In its sample, this clone was seen once. Here the CDR3 DNA reads TGCGCCAGCAGCTTGGGACTAGCGGGAGTGGGGGAGACCCAGTACTTC. It specifies CASSLGLAGVGETQYF. The chain carries TRBV5-1 and TRBJ2-5; 12 bases match TRBD2. The length of the CDR3 is 16 residues. Trimming took 0 bases from V and 5 from J; bases not matched to a gene: 5. Germline V gene sequence: CDR1 SGHRS, CDR2 YFSETQ.